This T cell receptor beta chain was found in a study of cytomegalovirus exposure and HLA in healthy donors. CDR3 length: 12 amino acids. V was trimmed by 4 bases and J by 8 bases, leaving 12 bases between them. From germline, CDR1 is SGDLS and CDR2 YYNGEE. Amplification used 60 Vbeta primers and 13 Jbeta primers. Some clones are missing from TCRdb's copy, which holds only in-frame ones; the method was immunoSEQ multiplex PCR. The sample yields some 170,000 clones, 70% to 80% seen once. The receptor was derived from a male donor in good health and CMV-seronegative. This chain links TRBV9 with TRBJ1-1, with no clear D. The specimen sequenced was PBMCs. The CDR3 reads CASSLQEDEAFF. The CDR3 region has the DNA TGTGCCAGCAGCCTCCAGGAGGACGAAGCTTTCTTT.